Presented here are 31 T cell receptor beta chains from one specimen sequenced in a study of T cells in women clearing cervical HPV infection. The assay was immunoSEQ multiplex PCR, and TCRdb's table has in-frame clones only and misses some. The listing contains around 20,000 clones. The sample comprised blood buffy coat. The origin of the receptors is a woman aged 18 to 75 with a cervical HPV16 infection that either progressed to CIN3+ or cleared (not recorded which).

A note on this clone: The missing CDR3 end, 3 residues past where the read stops, is filled in from the germline J gene. V usage is TRBV6-2 or TRBV6-3 and J usage is TRBJ2-3, with D possibly matching TRBD2 (7 bases). The germline V and J ends were trimmed by 0 bases and 8 bases, with 18 bases remaining between them. The CDR3 is 16 residues long. CDR1 MNHEY and CDR2 SVGEGT come from the germline V gene. CDR3 DNA, as far as it was read: TGTGCCAGCAGTTACTCCCATAGGGGGGGGGAATTTACG. It encodes CASSYSHRGGEFT. The CDR3 reads in full as CASSYSHRGGEFTQYF.

The sequenced CDR3 bases are TGTGCCAGCAGTTTTGGAAGCGCAGATACG. Protein sequence: CASSFGSADT. The whole CDR3 region reads CASSFGSADTQYF. V usage is TRBV27 and J usage is TRBJ2-3, with D unresolved. With the read ending 3 residues before the CDR3 end, the germline J gene is used to fill in that end. The CDR3 contains 13 residues. Germline assignment: CDR1 MNHEY and CDR2 SMNVEV (reference sequence). V lost 3 bases and J 4 bases, leaving 8 bases between the germline ends.

About this clone itself: At one end the junction does not follow the germline gene, possibly because of a read error. The read ends 3 residues before the CDR3 terminus; that terminus is restored from the germline J gene. This chain links TRBV7-7 with TRBJ2-1; 7 bases line up with TRBD1. CDR1 is SSHAT, CDR2 FNYEAQ, per germline (reference sequence). This CDR3 is 13 amino acids long. CDR3 sequence reads: CASSLDRVTEQFF. CDR3 DNA (partial): TGTGCTAGCAGCTTAGACAGGGTTACTGAG.

As concerns this clone: The read halts 3 residues ahead of the CDR3 end, with the missing end drawn from the germline J gene. V gene TRBV29-1 combines with J gene TRBJ1-3; 8 bases are shared with TRBD1. The CDR3 is 11 residues long. V gave up 7 bases and J gave up 8 bases; unmatched junction bases: 4. CDR1 is SQVTM and CDR2 is ANQGSEA in the germline V gene. CDR3 residues: CSADRVDTIYF. The covered CDR3 bases are TGCAGCGCGGACAGGGTTGACACC. Complete variable domain (other parts from reference TRBV29-1 and TRBJ1-3): SAVISQKPSRDICQRGTSLTIQCQVDSQVTMMFWYRQQPGQSLTLIATANQGSEATYESGFVIDKFPISRPNLTFSTLTVSNMSPEDSSIYLCSADRVDTIYFGEGSWLTVV.

Worth noting for this clone: One end of the junction is discordant with germline, which a read error may explain. The read halts 3 residues ahead of the CDR3 end, with the missing end drawn from the germline J gene. The identical CDR3 is also encoded by other nucleotide sequences in the sample. The chain employs TRBV10-3 and TRBJ1-2; 9 bases map to TRBD1. CDR3 length: 13 amino acids. Germline-derived CDR1 and CDR2 are ENHRY and SYGVKD. This CDR3 is CASTGGAVYGYTF. Incomplete CDR3 DNA: TGTGCCTCAACAGGGGGCGCCGTCTATGGA.

Remarks on this clone: Read coverage stops 3 residues before the CDR3 terminus; the germline J gene supplies the remainder. This chain links TRBV20-1 with TRBJ2-7, with 7 bases that match TRBD1. Trimming took 2 bases from V and 0 from J; bases not matched to a gene: 7. This CDR3 has 15 residues. Germline assignment: CDR1 DFQATT and CDR2 SNEGSKA (reference sequence). Partial CDR3 DNA: TGCAGTGCTAGAAAGCTTGGGGACAGCTCCTACGAG. Translating it yields CSARKLGDSSYE. The full CDR3 reads CSARKLGDSSYEQYF.

Regarding this clone: The DNA ends 3 residues before the CDR3 does, and the rest of the CDR3 is filled in from the germline J gene. This chain connects TRBV10-2 to TRBJ2-1, with 10 bases fitting TRBD2. The CDR3 length is 13 residues. J was trimmed by 7 bases and V by 8 bases; bases with no gene match: 5. CDR1 is WSHSY and CDR2 is SAAADI in the germline V gene. The DNA read from the CDR3 is TGCGCCAGCCGAGGACTAGCGGAAAATGAG. Protein sequence: CASRGLAENE. The whole CDR3 protein is CASRGLAENEQFF.

Concerning this clone itself: The read ends 3 residues before the CDR3 terminus; that terminus is restored from the germline J gene. This sequence joins TRBV20-1 and TRBJ2-1, with 8 bases that match TRBD2. The CDR3 length is 14 residues. V shed 4 bases, J shed 2 bases, and the junction held 4 bases outside the gene matches. From germline, CDR1 is DFQATT and CDR2 SNEGSKA (reference sequence). The CDR3 DNA, read in part, is TGCAGTGCTACTAGGCGGGGGGCCTACAATGAG. Translating gives CSATRRGAYNE. In full, the CDR3 is CSATRRGAYNEQFF.

Regarding this clone: Read sequence stops 3 residues before the CDR3 end, and the germline J gene provides the missing end. V and J are TRBV7-2 and TRBJ2-2; 10 nucleotides match TRBD1. This CDR3 has 15 amino acids. Germline V gene sequence: CDR1 SGHTA, CDR2 FQGNSA. The covered CDR3 bases are TGTGCCAGCAGCCCTCCCGACAGGGGGCCTGAAAAG. Translation gives CASSPPDRGPEK. The CDR3 as a whole reads CASSPPDRGPEKLFF.

Of note for this clone: The missing CDR3 end, 3 residues past where the read stops, is filled in from the germline J gene. This sequence joins TRBV7-9 and TRBJ2-3; 8 bases are a match to TRBD1. There are 15 residues in the CDR3. The V gene's germline CDR1 is SEHNR and CDR2 FQNEAQ (reference sequence). Incomplete CDR3 DNA: TGTGCCAGCAGCCGTACGACAGGGGCATTTGAGACG. Amino acid sequence: CASSRTTGAFET. The whole CDR3 sequence is CASSRTTGAFETQYF. Drawing the rest from reference TRBV7-9 and TRBJ2-3, the complete variable domain is DTGVSQNPRHKITKRGQNVTFRCDPISEHNRLYWYRQTLGQGPEFLTYFQNEAQLEKSRLLSDRFSAERPKGSFSTLEIQRTEQGDSAMYLCASSRTTGAFETQYFGPGTRLTVL.

Frequency places this clone as medium-sized (0.01 to 0.1%). The sequence runs out 3 residues before the end of the CDR3; the remainder is reconstructed from the germline J gene. V usage is TRBV5-1 and J usage is TRBJ2-4; no definite D call. CDR1 is SGHRS and CDR2 is YFSETQ in the germline V gene. Trimming took 0 bases from V and 7 from J, leaving 5 bases between them. This CDR3 has 12 amino acids. This CDR3 is CASSLDSNIQYF. The CDR3 DNA, read in part, is TGCGCCAGCAGCTTGGACAGTAACATT.

Points on this clone: The read gets to within 3 residues of the CDR3 end, and the germline J gene fills in the rest. This chain links TRBV11-2 with TRBJ2-7; perhaps TRBD1 as D (8 bases). Trimming pared 5 bases from V and 5 bases from J, leaving 16 bases between. CDR3 size: 14 residues. CDR1 is SGHAT and CDR2 is FQNNGV in the germline V gene. This CDR3 reads CASSTRQGTNEQYF. CDR3 bases read: TGTGCCAGCAGCACAAGACAGGGGACTAACGAG.

Remarks on this clone: From the germline J gene comes the end of the CDR3, since the read stops 3 residues before it. The rearrangement links TRBV5-1 to TRBJ2-2, with a weak D call TRBD2 (7 bases). Trimming cost V 0 bases and J 0 bases, with 9 bases left between them. The V gene's germline CDR1 is SGHRS and CDR2 YFSETQ. The CDR3 sequence is 16 residues long. This CDR3 is CASSLGGGANTGELFF. The DNA read from the CDR3 is TGCGCCAGCAGCTTGGGGGGGGGCGCGAACACCGGGGAG.

A remark on this clone: Read coverage stops 3 residues before the CDR3 terminus; the germline J gene supplies the remainder. V is TRBV5-1 and J is TRBJ2-1, with D perhaps TRBD1 or TRBD2 (6 bases each). Germline values: CDR1 SGHRS, CDR2 YFSETQ. V gave up 0 bases and J gave up 7 bases, with 17 bases separating them. The CDR3 has 16 residues. The CDR3 sequence is CASSLGGPGAGNEQFF. The part of the CDR3 DNA that was read is TGCGCCAGCAGCTTGGGGGGCCCAGGGGCGGGAAATGAG.

Points on this clone: The read finishes 3 residues shy of the CDR3 end, and the germline J gene is used to complete it. The chain carries TRBV19 and TRBJ2-1; no clear D. The CDR3 runs 13 residues. Germline V CDR1 and CDR2: LNHDA, SQIVND (reference sequence). Trimming removed 4 bases at V and 2 bases at J, with 6 bases between. The CDR3 is CASSSDTYNEQFF. CDR3 DNA (partial): TGTGCCAGTAGTAGCGACACCTACAATGAG.

For this clone: The read comes to an end 3 residues before the CDR3 does, leaving the germline J gene to fill in the end. This chain connects TRBV4-1 to TRBJ1-5; D might be TRBD1 (6 bases). V was pared by 4 bases and J by 7 bases, with 14 bases between. The CDR3 runs to 14 residues. Germline V gives CDR1 MGHRA, CDR2 YSYEKL. The CDR3 here is CASSLLTGTQPQHF. Incomplete CDR3 DNA: TGCGCCAGCAGCCTCCTTACAGGGACACAGCCC.

As for this clone: The CDR3 end is not reached by the read, which stops 3 residues before it; the germline J gene fills it in. V usage is TRBV9 and J usage is TRBJ2-7; 7 bases line up with TRBD2. This CDR3 comprises 15 residues. Trimming removed 0 bases from V and 5 bases from J; junction bases left unmatched: 8. Germline V gives CDR1 SGDLS, CDR2 YYNGEE. The CDR3 reads CASSVGGRGNDEQYF. CDR3 bases read: TGTGCCAGCAGCGTAGGAGGGAGGGGCAACGACGAG.

Concerning this clone itself: The read is 3 residues too short to cover the CDR3 end, so that end is filled in from the germline J gene. The V and J genes are TRBV5-4 and TRBJ2-3; TRBD2 matches at 12 bases. Per the germline V gene, CDR1 is SGHNT and CDR2 is YYREEE (reference sequence). The CDR3 contains 16 residues. V lost 4 bases and J lost 6; bases outside the gene matches: 9. CDR3 in amino acids: CASSGGLAGYLDTQYF. CDR3 DNA (partial): TGTGCCAGCAGCGGCGGACTAGCGGGGTACTTGGATACG.

Concerning this clone: The CDR3 goes on 3 residues after the read ends, and that part is filled in from the germline J gene. This sequence joins TRBV19 and TRBJ2-3, with 7 bases fitting TRBD2. The CDR3 loop spans 11 amino acids. Germline CDR1 LNHDA, CDR2 SQIVND (reference sequence). Incomplete CDR3 DNA: TGTGCCAGTACTCAAGCGGGGACG. Amino acids: CASTQAGT. The full-length CDR3 reads as CASTQAGTQYF.

Remarks on this clone: The read terminates 3 residues before the CDR3 end, so the remaining end is supplied by the germline J gene. This rearrangement joins TRBV29-1 to TRBJ2-3, with D possibly matching TRBD1 (6 bases). This CDR3 has 12 amino acids. Germline V gene sequence: CDR1 SQVTM, CDR2 ANQGSEA. CDR3 residues: CSYRDTPSPQYF. The part of the CDR3 DNA that was read is TGCAGCTATAGGGACACCCCTAGTCCG.

Remarks on this clone: The read is 3 residues too short to cover the CDR3 end, so that end is filled in from the germline J gene. The chain joins TRBV19 to TRBJ1-5; TRBD1 might be the D (5 bases). Germline-derived CDR1 and CDR2 are LNHDA and SQIVND (reference sequence). The CDR3 consists of 13 residues. V was cut by 7 bases and J by 2 bases, with 9 bases left in between. CDR3 in amino acids: CASTLGGNQPQHF. The sequenced CDR3 bases are TGTGCCAGTACCCTAGGGGGCAATCAGCCC.

Turning to this clone: The read gets to within 3 residues of the CDR3 end, and the germline J gene fills in the rest. The chain joins TRBV2 to TRBJ2-3; TRBD2 aligns across 11 bases. With 5 bases clipped from V and 0 bases from J, the junction kept 1 base outside the gene matches. From germline, CDR1 is SNHLY and CDR2 FYNNEI. CDR3 size: 15 residues. CDR3 sequence: CASSLAGGSTDTQYF. The covered CDR3 bases are TGTGCCAGCAGTCTAGCGGGGGGAAGCACAGATACG.

Note on this clone: The read gets to within 3 residues of the CDR3 end, and the germline J gene fills in the rest. This sequence joins TRBV20-1 and TRBJ2-2, with 14 positions matching TRBD2. The length of the CDR3 is 18 residues. V dropped 6 bases and J dropped 5; count of bases not matched to a gene: 14. Per germline, CDR1 DFQATT and CDR2 SNEGSKA (reference sequence). The CDR3 sequence is CSARPGLAGGAGTGELFF. CDR3 DNA (partial): TGCAGTGCAAGACCAGGACTAGCGGGGGGCGCGGGGACCGGGGAG.

Note on this clone: The read is 3 residues too short to cover the CDR3 end, so that end is filled in from the germline J gene. V is TRBV20-1 and J is TRBJ2-7, with TRBD1 identical over 9 bases. This CDR3 is built from 14 residues. The J segment lost 0 bases and the V segment lost 3 bases, leaving 3 bases of the junction unmatched. Germline V gives CDR1 DFQATT, CDR2 SNEGSKA (reference sequence). CDR3 DNA, as far as it was read: TGCAGTGCTAGGGTACAGGGGGCCTCCTACGAG. The encoded protein is CSARVQGASYE. The complete CDR3 reads CSARVQGASYEQYF.

Details on this clone: The CDR3 end is not reached by the read, which stops 3 residues before it; the germline J gene fills it in. This rearrangement joins TRBV5-1 to TRBJ2-7, with a tentative D call TRBD1 (6 bases). The CDR3 runs to 13 residues. Germline-derived CDR1 and CDR2 are SGHRS and YFSETQ. Between the trimmed V and J ends, which lost 0 bases and 3 bases, there was a span of 7 bases. This CDR3 reads CASSLVGGYEQYF. The CDR3 DNA, read in part, is TGCGCCAGCAGCTTGGTAGGGGGCTACGAG.

CDR3 DNA (partial): TGTGCCAGCAGCACTCGACAGGGGCATCAGCCC. It encodes CASSTRQGHQP. The whole CDR3 sequence reads CASSTRQGHQPQHF. The chain links TRBV7-2 to TRBJ1-5; 8 bases match TRBD1. With the read ending 3 residues before the CDR3 end, the germline J gene is used to fill in that end. The V gene end was trimmed by 5 bases and the J gene end by 5 bases; junction bases not matched to a gene: 5. The CDR3 has 14 residues. CDR1 and CDR2 (germline): SGHTA, FQGNSA. Variable domain in full (rest from reference TRBV7-2 and TRBJ1-5): GAGVSQSPSNKVTEKGKDVELRCDPISGHTALYWYRQSLGQGLEFLIYFQGNSAPDKSGLPSDRFSAERTGGSVSTLTIQRTQQEDSAVYLCASSTRQGHQPQHFGDGTRLSIL.

A note on this clone: The CDR3 end lies 3 residues beyond the end of the read and is filled in from the germline J gene. This chain joins TRBV6-1 and TRBJ1-5, with D perhaps matching TRBD1 (5 bases). The V gene's germline CDR1 is MNHNS and CDR2 SASEGT. CDR3 length: 15 amino acids. Trimming removed 0 bases at V and 4 bases at J, with 10 bases between. The sequenced part of the CDR3 DNA is TGTGCCAGCAGTGAAGCAAGGGGCGGAAATCAGCCC. Protein sequence: CASSEARGGNQP. The complete CDR3 reads CASSEARGGNQPQHF.

As concerns this clone: The sequence runs out 3 residues before the end of the CDR3; the remainder is reconstructed from the germline J gene. The chain uses TRBV20-1 and TRBJ2-7; D possibly corresponds to TRBD2 (5 bases). CDR1 is DFQATT and CDR2 is SNEGSKA in the germline V gene (reference sequence). V lost 0 bases and J lost 3, with 9 bases in between. This CDR3 comprises 13 residues. The DNA read from the CDR3 is TGCAGTGCTAGAGATAAACGGGGCTACGAG. Amino acid sequence: CSARDKRGYE. In full, the CDR3 reads CSARDKRGYEQYF.

As concerns this clone: The read gets to within 3 residues of the CDR3 end, and the germline J gene fills in the rest. J is TRBJ2-7 and V is TRBV2, with 7 nucleotides matching TRBD1. The germline CDR1 and CDR2 sequences are SNHLY and FYNNEI. Trimming cost V 3 bases and J 0 bases; bases outside gene matches: 5. This CDR3 is built from 15 residues. Incomplete CDR3 DNA: TGTGCCAGCAGTGATTTCGGGACAGTCTCCTACGAG. The encoded protein is CASSDFGTVSYE. In full, the CDR3 reads CASSDFGTVSYEQYF. Based on the CDR3 plus reference TRBV2 and TRBJ2-7, the full variable domain is EPEVTQTPSHQVTQMGQEVILRCVPISNHLYFYWYRQILGQKVEFLVSFYNNEISEKSEIFDDQFSVERPDGSNFTLKIRSTKLEDSAMYFCASSDFGTVSYEQYFGPGTRLTVT.

On this clone itself: The read is 3 residues too short to cover the CDR3 end, so that end is filled in from the germline J gene. The chain uses TRBV5-1 and TRBJ2-7; TRBD1 agrees at 9 bases. Germline CDR1 reads SGHRS; CDR2 reads YFSETQ. CDR3 length: 14 amino acids. V lost 6 bases and J lost 2; bases outside the gene matches: 6. CDR3 protein: CASKTGGPPYEQYF. The part of the CDR3 DNA that was read is TGCGCCAGCAAGACAGGGGGTCCCCCCTACGAG.

Comment on this clone: The read terminates 3 residues ahead of where the CDR3 ends, so the germline J gene completes it. This chain links TRBV7-6 with TRBJ2-5, with D possibly TRBD2 on 6 matching bases. Germline V gene data show CDR1 as SGHVS and CDR2 as FNYEAQ. Trimming took off 5 bases at V and 1 base at J, with 11 bases between the two ends. There are 14 residues in the CDR3. CDR3 bases read: TGTGCCAGCAGCATCGGGGGACTCCAAGAGACC. It codes for CASSIGGLQET. From start to end, the CDR3 is CASSIGGLQETQYF.